This TCR beta chain derives from a study of T cell clusters in autoimmune cytopenias. The CDR3 is made up of 15 amino acids. Per the germline V gene, CDR1 is SGHNT and CDR2 is YENEEA. TRB amplification used approximately 250 ng of peripheral blood genomic DNA. TRB rearrangements were amplified by touch-down multiplex PCR with mixed TRB-A/B primers. Each CDR3 protein gets one entry in TCRdb, which reprocessed the multiplex PCR reads and gives no DNA. The sample has roughly 16,000 distinct CDR3 sequences. The same data also contributed to another study, on T cell repertoires in aging, cancer and after chemotherapy.

The clonotype comes from a human donor in good health. The sequenced sample was peripheral blood. This rearrangement joins TRBV11-3 to TRBJ2-1; TCRdb reports TRBD2, a call that lacks DNA to check it against. The chain's CDR3 is CASRSLAGGLNEQFF. The complete variable domain, with remaining parts taken from reference TRBV11-3 and TRBJ2-1, reads EAGVVQSPRYKIIEKKQPVAFWCNPISGHNTLYWYLQNLGQGPELLIRYENEEAVDDSQLPKDRFSAERLKGVDSTLKIQPAELGDSAVYLCASRSLAGGLNEQFFGPGTRLTVL.